The subject of this entry is one T cell receptor beta chain. This entry belongs to a study of shared T cell receptors in the human thymus. Some clones are missing from TCRdb's copy, which holds only in-frame ones; the method was immunoSEQ multiplex PCR. The repertoire holds hundreds of thousands of clones, approximately 89% seen once, with roughly 0.0089% in the top ten. J gave up 0 bases and V 4 bases, and 2 bases lay outside the gene matches. The CDR3 is made up of 15 amino acids. The germline V gene encodes CDR1 MNHEY and CDR2 SMNVEV (reference sequence). This sample also appeared in a second study, on human thymus T cells. As that study records: Donor material was obtained from healthy Finnish infants undergoing corrective surgery for congenital heart defects. Repertoires sampled from thymus and blood appeared biased in V and J gene usage.

Material: thymocytes. The chain is built from TRBV27 and TRBJ2-2; TRBD1 matches at 7 bases. This TCR was recovered from a boy under two years old with a congenital heart defect. The DNA for the CDR3 is TGTGCCAGCAGTTCGGGACAGCCGAACACCGGGGAGCTGTTTTTT. This codes for CASSSGQPNTGELFF.